These T cell receptor beta chains were read from a single sample in a study of blood T cell repertoires in COVID-19. TCRdb's copy holds only in-frame clones and misses some; the assay was immunoSEQ multiplex PCR. The sample has some 200,000 clones, nearly 90% seen once; the top ten hold about 12%. Specimen: peripheral blood. The source of these receptors is a woman between 18 and 29 years old who had recovered from COVID-19. Each CDR3 is given with its conserved first and last residue. Fields, in order: D gene, V gene, clone size, J gene, CDR3 protein, CDR3 DNA. D genes are given only for firm matches. A clone size is listed for some rows: how often the clone was seen (once, few, many), or a class if it is expanded.

-,TRBV5-4,-,TRBJ2-3,CASMGAGGTDTQYF,TGTGCCAGCATGGGGGCCGGGGGCACAGATACGCAGTATTTT
TRBD2,TRBV3-1/TRBV3-2,-,TRBJ2-3,CASSRSGIPPDTQYF,TGTGCCAGCAGTCGAAGCGGGATCCCCCCAGATACGCAGTATTTT
-,TRBV19,-,TRBJ2-1,CASSMFTSFDEQFF,TGTGCCAGTAGTATGTTCACTAGCTTCGATGAGCAGTTCTTC
-,TRBV27,-,TRBJ1-1,CASALTGNTEAFF,TGTGCCAGCGCCCTGACAGGGAACACTGAAGCTTTCTTT
-,TRBV4-1,-,TRBJ2-7,CASSPRAAGSSYEQYF,TGCGCCAGCAGCCCCCGAGCGGCCGGGAGCTCCTACGAGCAGTACTTC
-,TRBV25-1,-,TRBJ2-3,CASTDQSGGDTQYF,TGTGCCAGCACCGACCAATCAGGAGGGGATACGCAGTATTTT
TRBD1,TRBV19,-,TRBJ1-1,CASKSWGQLNTEAFF,TGTGCCAGTAAATCATGGGGACAGTTGAACACTGAAGCTTTCTTT
-,TRBV4-2,few,TRBJ1-1,CASSQETALNTEAFF,TGTGCCAGCAGCCAAGAGACAGCTTTGAACACTGAAGCTTTCTTT
-,TRBV28,-,TRBJ1-5,CASSLGGAGQPQHF,TGTGCCAGCAGTTTAGGGGGCGCGGGTCAGCCCCAGCATTTT
TRBD2,TRBV15,-,TRBJ2-3,CATSSYPGLAVSSTDTQYF,TGTGCCACCAGCAGTTATCCGGGACTAGCGGTATCTAGCACAGATACGCAGTATTTT
TRBD2,TRBV9,few,TRBJ2-1,CASSARGTSEYDEQFF,TGTGCCAGCAGCGCTCGCGGGACTAGCGAGTACGATGAGCAGTTCTTC
-,TRBV29-1,-,TRBJ1-1,CSVEDRPGATEAFF,TGCAGCGTTGAAGATCGGCCAGGGGCCACTGAAGCTTTCTTT
TRBD1,TRBV19,-,TRBJ2-1,CANQTGVGEQFF,TGTGCCAATCAGACAGGGGTGGGCGAGCAGTTCTTC
-,TRBV9,-,TRBJ1-6,CASSVEDSFNSPLHF,TGTGCCAGCAGCGTTGAGGACAGTTTTAATTCACCCCTCCACTTT
TRBD2,TRBV15,-,TRBJ2-5,CATSRGGTSGYQETQYF,TGTGCCACCAGCAGAGGGGGGACTAGTGGGTATCAAGAGACCCAGTACTTC
TRBD1,TRBV7-9,-,TRBJ1-1,CASSLEGAATEAFF,TGTGCCAGCAGCTTAGAGGGGGCTGCCACTGAAGCTTTCTTT
TRBD1,TRBV27,-,TRBJ1-1,CASSLLDREDTEAFF,TGTGCCAGCAGTTTATTGGACAGGGAGGACACTGAAGCTTTCTTT
TRBD1,TRBV18,-,TRBJ2-4,CASSPPGTGWNIQYF,TGTGCCAGCTCACCCCCGGGGACAGGGTGGAACATTCAGTACTTC
-,TRBV6-5,-,TRBJ1-1,CASSYSGGNTEAFF,TGTGCCAGCAGTTACTCGGGAGGGAACACTGAAGCTTTCTTT
-,TRBV27,-,TRBJ2-1,CASSHNEYYNEQFF,TGTGCCAGCAGCCACAATGAATACTACAATGAGCAGTTCTTC
-,TRBV10-3,few,TRBJ1-1,CAISELLNTEAFF,TGTGCCATCAGTGAGTTATTGAACACTGAAGCTTTCTTT
TRBD2,TRBV7-9,-,TRBJ2-4,CASTPFGRNSGRLGKNIQYF,TGTGCCAGCACCCCCTTTGGGCGTAATAGCGGGAGGTTGGGCAAAAACATTCAGTACTTC
TRBD2,TRBV7-9,-,TRBJ2-2,CASSLLAGFTGELFF,TGTGCCAGCAGCTTACTAGCGGGTTTCACCGGGGAGCTGTTTTTT
TRBD2,TRBV7-2,-,TRBJ2-3,CASSSLAGGIRSSPDTQYF,TGTGCCAGCAGCTCATTAGCGGGAGGGATAAGGTCCTCCCCAGATACGCAGTATTTT
-,TRBV3-1/TRBV3-2,-,TRBJ2-1,CASGQARLPLGVNEQFF,TGTGCCAGCGGCCAAGCGCGGCTCCCCCTAGGGGTCAATGAGCAGTTCTTC
TRBD1,TRBV2,-,TRBJ1-4,CASSEGTGKNEKLFF,TGTGCCAGCAGTGAGGGGACAGGGAAGAATGAAAAACTGTTTTTT
-,TRBV6-4,once,TRBJ2-1,CASSEVAGSYNEQFF,TGTGCCAGCAGTGAGGTTGCGGGGTCCTACAATGAGCAGTTCTTC
-,TRBV2,-,TRBJ2-3,CASSELVSGAFTDTQYF,TGTGCCAGCAGTGAGTTGGTGTCAGGGGCTTTCACAGATACGCAGTATTTT
TRBD1,TRBV18,-,TRBJ1-4,CASSLLTGGLNEKLFF,TGTGCCAGCTCACTCCTGACAGGGGGTCTTAATGAAAAACTGTTTTTT
TRBD2,TRBV9,-,TRBJ2-1,CASSVANLPGGLNEQFF,TGTGCCAGCAGCGTAGCGAATTTACCGGGAGGTCTCAATGAGCAGTTCTTC
TRBD1,TRBV6-1,-,TRBJ2-7,CASSEETGDRDEQYF,TGTGCCAGCAGTGAAGAAACCGGGGACAGGGACGAGCAGTACTTC
TRBD2,TRBV6-2/TRBV6-3,-,TRBJ2-2,CASSYRALAGGVVGELFF,TGTGCCAGCAGTTACAGGGCCCTGGCGGGAGGAGTCGTCGGGGAGCTGTTTTTT
-,TRBV19,-,TRBJ1-1,CASSIDPLQGSRTEAFF,TGTGCCAGTAGTATAGATCCCCTACAGGGAAGTAGGACTGAAGCTTTCTTT
TRBD1,TRBV6-6,-,TRBJ1-3,CASSPDRVSGNTIYF,TGTGCCAGCAGCCCCGACAGGGTCTCTGGAAACACCATATATTTT
TRBD1,TRBV10-3,-,TRBJ1-1,CAISESLPGTGSTEAFF,TGTGCCATCAGTGAGTCGCTGCCCGGGACAGGGAGTACTGAAGCTTTCTTT
TRBD2,TRBV7-2,-,TRBJ2-3,CASSPNRSSGREDTQYF,TGTGCCAGCAGCCCGAACCGATCTAGCGGGAGGGAAGATACGCAGTATTTT
-,TRBV9,-,TRBJ1-5,CASSPSWGDQPQHF,TGTGCCAGCAGCCCTTCGTGGGGGGACCAGCCCCAGCATTTT
TRBD2,TRBV11-1,-,TRBJ2-1,CASSQREVGYNEQFF,TGTGCCAGCAGTCAGCGGGAGGTGGGCTACAATGAGCAGTTCTTC
-,TRBV7-9,-,TRBJ2-7,CASSFEAGPSYEQYF,TGTGCCAGCAGCTTTGAAGCGGGCCCCTCCTACGAGCAGTACTTC
-,TRBV5-5,-,TRBJ1-4,CASSLEGETTNEKLFF,TGTGCCAGCAGCTTGGAGGGGGAGACAACTAATGAAAAACTGTTTTTT
-,TRBV24-1,-,TRBJ1-2,CATSETDRSYGYTF,TGTGCCACCAGTGAGACCGACAGGAGCTATGGCTACACCTTC
-,TRBV4-2,-,TRBJ2-3,CASSQDRLAAGTDTQYF,TGTGCCAGCAGCCAAGATCGGTTAGCAGCTGGCACAGATACGCAGTATTTT
-,TRBV3-1/TRBV3-2,-,TRBJ2-7,CASSQGTAVEQYF,TGTGCCAGCAGCCAAGGGACAGCCGTCGAGCAGTACTTC
-,TRBV25-1,-,TRBJ2-3,CASSEAGTIADTQYF,TGTGCCAGCAGTGAAGCGGGAACTATAGCAGATACGCAGTATTTT
-,TRBV4-1,-,TRBJ2-7,CASSHQPGSEVDEQYF,TGCGCCAGCAGCCACCAACCGGGGTCAGAAGTAGACGAGCAGTACTTC
TRBD1,TRBV6-5,once,TRBJ1-6,CASSLPGQGYSPLHF,TGTGCCAGCAGCCTTCCAGGACAGGGTTACTCACCCCTCCACTTT
TRBD2,TRBV2,-,TRBJ2-7,CASTVTSGRAYEQYF,TGTGCCAGCACTGTGACTAGCGGGAGGGCCTACGAGCAGTACTTC
-,TRBV4-3,-,TRBJ2-2,CASSQKSQVPGELFF,TGCGCCAGCAGCCAGAAGAGCCAGGTTCCCGGGGAGCTGTTTTTT
TRBD1,TRBV6-5,-,TRBJ2-7,CASTGTGPYEQYF,TGTGCCAGCACCGGGACAGGGCCCTACGAGCAGTACTTC
-,TRBV6-5,-,TRBJ1-1,CASSRLRTEAFF,TGTGCCAGCAGCCGATTGCGGACTGAAGCTTTCTTT
-,TRBV20-1,-,TRBJ1-2,CSARGLYGYTF,TGCAGTGCTAGAGGGCTCTATGGCTACACCTTC